This is a list of T cell receptor beta chains from one sample in a study of early T cells in non-severe SARS-CoV-2 infection. TCRdb re-analysed the 5' RACE reads in MiXCR, keeping a single row per CDR3 protein. Of under 45,000 distinct CDR3 sequences in the sample, under 7% are singletons; the top ten hold roughly a quarter. The sequencing used whole blood, collected at baseline. The origin of the receptors is an adult who was a healthcare worker with PCR-confirmed SARS-CoV-2 infection or an uninfected control (not recorded which). Each CDR3 is given with its conserved first and last residue. A D gene is named only where the DNA matches it firmly. The size field is filled for only some rows; it gives once, few, many or a size class.

abundance: -
d_gene: -
j_gene: TRBJ2-7
v_gene: TRBV7-2
CDR3nt: TGTGCCAGCAGCTTAGCTAGCGGCAAGTACGAGCAGTACTTC
CDR3aa: CASSLASGKYEQYF

abundance: few
d_gene: TRBD1
j_gene: TRBJ1-2
v_gene: TRBV5-1
CDR3nt: TGCGCCAGCAGCTTAGGCGGGACAGGGAAGGCTAAACTATATGGCTACACCTTC
CDR3aa: CASSLGGTGKAKLYGYTF

abundance: many
d_gene: TRBD1
j_gene: TRBJ2-3
v_gene: TRBV7-9
CDR3nt: TGTGCCAGCAGCCGCTACGGCCCCAGACAGGGCAGCACAGATACGCAGTATTTT
CDR3aa: CASSRYGPRQGSTDTQYF

abundance: few
d_gene: -
j_gene: TRBJ2-5
v_gene: TRBV28
CDR3nt: TGTGCCAGCAGCCCTGGGGTGGTAGAGACCCAGTACTTC
CDR3aa: CASSPGVVETQYF

abundance: many
d_gene: -
j_gene: TRBJ2-7
v_gene: TRBV12-3/TRBV12-4
CDR3nt: TGTGCCAGCAGTTTAGCCCACCAGTACGAGCAGTACTTC
CDR3aa: CASSLAHQYEQYF

abundance: -
d_gene: TRBD2
j_gene: TRBJ2-1
v_gene: TRBV5-4
CDR3nt: TGTGCCAGCAGCTTCTCTAGCGGGAGTACCATCAATGAGCAGTTCTTC
CDR3aa: CASSFSSGSTINEQFF

abundance: many
d_gene: TRBD2
j_gene: TRBJ2-1
v_gene: TRBV2
CDR3nt: TGTGCCAGCAGTGGGACTAGCGGGAGTCGAACCTACAATGAGCAGTTCTTC
CDR3aa: CASSGTSGSRTYNEQFF

abundance: -
d_gene: TRBD2
j_gene: TRBJ2-2
v_gene: TRBV29-1
CDR3nt: TGCAGCGCCCCGCGGTCTAGCGGGAGGGCCTACCGAAGCACCGGGGAGCTGTTTTTT
CDR3aa: CSAPRSSGRAYRSTGELFF

abundance: many
d_gene: -
j_gene: TRBJ2-7
v_gene: TRBV7-9
CDR3nt: TGTGCCAGCAGCCCTCCCGAGGACGAGCAGTACTTC
CDR3aa: CASSPPEDEQYF

abundance: many
d_gene: -
j_gene: TRBJ1-1
v_gene: TRBV18
CDR3nt: TGTGCCAGCTCACCGTTCTCTTCAGGGGAAGCTTTCTTT
CDR3aa: CASSPFSSGEAFF

abundance: few
d_gene: TRBD1
j_gene: TRBJ1-6
v_gene: TRBV20-1
CDR3nt: TGCAGTGCTAGACCAGCGGGACAGAGAATTAATTCACCCCTCCACTTT
CDR3aa: CSARPAGQRINSPLHF

abundance: -
d_gene: -
j_gene: TRBJ1-6
v_gene: TRBV2
CDR3nt: TGTGCCAGCGGGGCGTTCCTGACACTCCTTAATTCACCCCTCCACTTT
CDR3aa: CASGAFLTLLNSPLHF

abundance: many
d_gene: TRBD2
j_gene: TRBJ2-5
v_gene: TRBV24-1
CDR3nt: TGTGCCACCAGTTCCGGACTAGGACAAGAGACCCAGTACTTC
CDR3aa: CATSSGLGQETQYF

abundance: few
d_gene: -
j_gene: TRBJ2-1
v_gene: TRBV3-1
CDR3nt: TGTGCCAGCAGCCAGGAAGCCGGGATGACCTACAATGAGCAGTTCTTC
CDR3aa: CASSQEAGMTYNEQFF

abundance: many
d_gene: -
j_gene: TRBJ2-1
v_gene: TRBV2
CDR3nt: TGTGCCAGCATTTCGGTGGGGACCGCGAAAGAGCAGTTCTTC
CDR3aa: CASISVGTAKEQFF

abundance: many
d_gene: TRBD1
j_gene: TRBJ2-2
v_gene: TRBV10-2
CDR3nt: TGCGCCAGCAGTCAGGGGGCGAACACCGGGGAGCTGTTTTTT
CDR3aa: CASSQGANTGELFF

abundance: -
d_gene: -
j_gene: TRBJ2-1
v_gene: TRBV5-1
CDR3nt: TGCGCCAGCAGAGGTGGCGGGACCCAATCCTCCTACAATGAGCAGTTCTTC
CDR3aa: CASRGGGTQSSYNEQFF

abundance: few
d_gene: -
j_gene: TRBJ2-7
v_gene: TRBV29-1
CDR3nt: TGCAGCGCTGGCATAAGGGGCGAGCAGTACTTC
CDR3aa: CSAGIRGEQYF

abundance: few
d_gene: -
j_gene: TRBJ2-7
v_gene: TRBV7-8
CDR3nt: TGTGCCAGCAGCTTAGGTAACTTGCAGTACTTC
CDR3aa: CASSLGNLQYF

abundance: medium-sized
d_gene: TRBD1
j_gene: TRBJ2-7
v_gene: TRBV5-1
CDR3nt: TGCGCCAGCGGATTTCAGCCGGGACAGGGATCCTACGAGCAGTACTTC
CDR3aa: CASGFQPGQGSYEQYF

abundance: many
d_gene: -
j_gene: TRBJ2-2
v_gene: TRBV7-3
CDR3nt: TGTGCCAGCAGCCCAACCCGGACGACTCGGGGGGAGCTGTTTTTT
CDR3aa: CASSPTRTTRGELFF

abundance: -
d_gene: -
j_gene: TRBJ1-2
v_gene: TRBV7-9
CDR3nt: TGTGCCAGCAGCATACAGGGATCTGGCTACACCTTC
CDR3aa: CASSIQGSGYTF

abundance: medium-sized
d_gene: -
j_gene: TRBJ2-1
v_gene: TRBV6-4
CDR3nt: TGTGCCAGCACCGAAGACGGGTTAGCTTCCGATGAGCAGTTCTTC
CDR3aa: CASTEDGLASDEQFF

abundance: -
d_gene: -
j_gene: TRBJ2-2
v_gene: TRBV4-1
CDR3nt: TGCGCCAGCAGCCAAGCGCCTCGGGGGAACACCGGGGAGCTGTTTTTT
CDR3aa: CASSQAPRGNTGELFF

abundance: -
d_gene: TRBD1
j_gene: TRBJ2-1
v_gene: TRBV28
CDR3nt: TGTGCCAGCAGTTTAGCAGGGGGCGTCGCGAATGAGCAGTTCTTC
CDR3aa: CASSLAGGVANEQFF